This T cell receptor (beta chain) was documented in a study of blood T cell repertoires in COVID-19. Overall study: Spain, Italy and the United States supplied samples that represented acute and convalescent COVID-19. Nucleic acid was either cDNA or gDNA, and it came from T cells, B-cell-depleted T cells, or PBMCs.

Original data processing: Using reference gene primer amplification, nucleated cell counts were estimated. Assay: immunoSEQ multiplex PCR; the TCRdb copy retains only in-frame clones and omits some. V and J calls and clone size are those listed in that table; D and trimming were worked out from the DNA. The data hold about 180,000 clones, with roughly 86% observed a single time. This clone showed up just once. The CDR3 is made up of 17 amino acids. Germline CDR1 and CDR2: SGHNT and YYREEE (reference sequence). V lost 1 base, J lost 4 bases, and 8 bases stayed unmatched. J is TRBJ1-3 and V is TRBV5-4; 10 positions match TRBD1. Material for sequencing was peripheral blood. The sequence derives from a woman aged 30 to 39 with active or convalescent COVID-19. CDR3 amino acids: CASSLWGQGLTGNTIYF. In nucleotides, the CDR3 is TGTGCCAGCAGCTTGTGGGGACAGGGGCTGACAGGAAACACCATATATTTT.